Listed below are T cell receptor beta chains from one sample, sequenced in a study of OX40 agonist ivuxolimab in advanced cancers. The data were produced by immunoSEQ multiplex PCR, yet TCRdb's version contains in-frame clones alone and is incomplete. The sample carries some 68,000 clones, approximately 89% recorded once. The source was CD4+ or CD8+ T cells sorted from blood, collected in a trial of the OX40 agonist ivuxolimab. The receptors stem from an adult with an advanced solid tumor such as melanoma, head and neck, liver or kidney cancer. Each CDR3 is given with its conserved first and last residue. The order of the fields is clone size, J gene, V gene, D gene, CDR3 DNA, CDR3 protein. D genes are given only for firm matches. Clone size is shown for a subset of rows, as once, few, many or a class of expanded clone.

clone_size: -; j_call: TRBJ2-6; v_call: TRBV10-2; d_call: -; cdr3_nt: TGCGCCAGCAGTACAGGCAGGGGGGGGTCTGGGGCCAACGTCCTGACTTTC; cdr3_aa: CASSTGRGGSGANVLTF
clone_size: -; j_call: TRBJ2-7; v_call: TRBV14; d_call: -; cdr3_nt: TGTGCCAGCAGCCTATATCACTACGAGCAGTACTTC; cdr3_aa: CASSLYHYEQYF
clone_size: -; j_call: TRBJ2-7; v_call: TRBV28; d_call: -; cdr3_nt: TGTGCCAGCAGTGCCGGGACCGGCGAGCAGTACTTC; cdr3_aa: CASSAGTGEQYF
clone_size: -; j_call: TRBJ2-3; v_call: TRBV5-1; d_call: -; cdr3_nt: TGCGCCAGCAGCTTACCGGACCAGACAGATACGCAGTATTTT; cdr3_aa: CASSLPDQTDTQYF
clone_size: -; j_call: TRBJ1-2; v_call: TRBV5-1; d_call: -; cdr3_nt: TGCGCCAGCAGCTTAGGCGGATTCTATGGCTACACCTTC; cdr3_aa: CASSLGGFYGYTF
clone_size: -; j_call: TRBJ1-4; v_call: TRBV4-1; d_call: -; cdr3_nt: TGCGCCAGCAGCCAAGTGGGGTTGTCTAATGAAAAACTGTTTTTT; cdr3_aa: CASSQVGLSNEKLFF
clone_size: few; j_call: TRBJ1-1; v_call: TRBV7-9; d_call: -; cdr3_nt: TGTGCCAGCAGCCCCCTGGGAGGTGAAGCTTTCTTT; cdr3_aa: CASSPLGGEAFF
clone_size: -; j_call: TRBJ1-5; v_call: TRBV28; d_call: -; cdr3_nt: TGTGCCAGCAGTTTTAGGAACAGGGTTTATAGCAATCAGCCCCAGCATTTT; cdr3_aa: CASSFRNRVYSNQPQHF
clone_size: -; j_call: TRBJ2-5; v_call: TRBV6-1; d_call: TRBD2; cdr3_nt: TGTGCCAGCAGTCGGGGGGGAGGGCAAGAGACCCAGTACTTC; cdr3_aa: CASSRGGGQETQYF
clone_size: -; j_call: TRBJ2-5; v_call: TRBV7-2; d_call: -; cdr3_nt: TGTGCCAGCAGCTCAAACGGGGTACTGGAAGAGACCCAGTACTTC; cdr3_aa: CASSSNGVLEETQYF
clone_size: once; j_call: TRBJ2-7; v_call: TRBV18; d_call: TRBD2; cdr3_nt: TGTGCCAGCTCACCTACTAGCGGGGGGATCTCCTACGAGCAGTACTTC; cdr3_aa: CASSPTSGGISYEQYF
clone_size: -; j_call: TRBJ1-1; v_call: TRBV5-1; d_call: TRBD1; cdr3_nt: TGCGCCAGCAGCTTAGGGACAGATACTCACACTGAAGCTTTCTTT; cdr3_aa: CASSLGTDTHTEAFF
clone_size: -; j_call: TRBJ1-2; v_call: TRBV7-2; d_call: -; cdr3_nt: TGTGCCAGCAGCTTAGCGTTCGCAGGGGAGGGTGGCTACACCTTC; cdr3_aa: CASSLAFAGEGGYTF
clone_size: -; j_call: TRBJ1-1; v_call: TRBV6-5; d_call: TRBD1; cdr3_nt: TGTGCCAGCAGATGGGGACAGAGGAACACTGAAGCTTTCTTT; cdr3_aa: CASRWGQRNTEAFF